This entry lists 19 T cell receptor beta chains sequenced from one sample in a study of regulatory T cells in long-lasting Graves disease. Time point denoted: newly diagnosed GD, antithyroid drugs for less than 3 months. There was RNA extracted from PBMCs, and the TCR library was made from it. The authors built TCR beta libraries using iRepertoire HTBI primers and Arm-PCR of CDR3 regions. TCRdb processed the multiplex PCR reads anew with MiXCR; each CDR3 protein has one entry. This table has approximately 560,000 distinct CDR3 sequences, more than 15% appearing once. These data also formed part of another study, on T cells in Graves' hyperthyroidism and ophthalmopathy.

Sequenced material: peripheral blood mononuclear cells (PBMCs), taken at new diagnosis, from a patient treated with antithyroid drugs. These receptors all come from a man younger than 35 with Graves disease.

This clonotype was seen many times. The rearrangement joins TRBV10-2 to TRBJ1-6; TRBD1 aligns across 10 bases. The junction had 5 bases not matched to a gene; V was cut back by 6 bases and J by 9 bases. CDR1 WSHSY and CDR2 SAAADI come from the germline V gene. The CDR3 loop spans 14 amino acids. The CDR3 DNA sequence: TGCGCCAGCAGCGCCGGGACAGGGGTTTCACCCCTCCACTTT. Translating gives CASSAGTGVSPLHF.

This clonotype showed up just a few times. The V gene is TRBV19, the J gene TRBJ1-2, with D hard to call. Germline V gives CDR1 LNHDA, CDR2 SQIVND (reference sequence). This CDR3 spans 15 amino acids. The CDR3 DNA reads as TGTGCTTCATGGGCAGGAGGAAGAACTAACTATGGCTACACCTTC. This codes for CASWAGGRTNYGYTF.

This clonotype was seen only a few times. The CDR3 region has the DNA TGTGCCAGCAGCCACGGGACTAGCGGGTACGAGCAGTACTTC. It codes for CASSHGTSGYEQYF. The V gene is TRBV11-2, the J gene TRBJ2-7; TRBD2 aligns across 12 bases. The CDR3 length is 14 residues. Germline V gene lookup returns CDR1 SGHAT and CDR2 FQNNGV. V was clipped by 5 bases and J by 4 bases; unmatched bases: 3.

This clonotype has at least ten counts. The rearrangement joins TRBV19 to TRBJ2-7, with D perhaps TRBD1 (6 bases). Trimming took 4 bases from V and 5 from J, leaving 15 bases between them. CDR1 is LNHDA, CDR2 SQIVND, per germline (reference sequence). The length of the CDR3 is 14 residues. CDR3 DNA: TGTGCCAGTAGTAATGGGGGCTTGGGGCACGAGCAGTACTTC. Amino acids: CASSNGGLGHEQYF. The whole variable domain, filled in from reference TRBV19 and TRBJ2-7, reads DGGITQSPKYLFRKEGQNVTLSCEQNLNHDAMYWYRQDPGQGLRLIYYSQIVNDFQKGDIAEGYSVSREKKESFPLTVTSAQKNPTAFYLCASSNGGLGHEQYFGPGTRLTVT.

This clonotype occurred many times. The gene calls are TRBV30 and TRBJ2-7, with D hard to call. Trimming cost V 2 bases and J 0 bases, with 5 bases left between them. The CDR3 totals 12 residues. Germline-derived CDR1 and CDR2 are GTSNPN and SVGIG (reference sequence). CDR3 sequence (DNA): TGTGCCTGGAGTTTCGACTCCTACGAGCAGTACTTC. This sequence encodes CAWSFDSYEQYF.

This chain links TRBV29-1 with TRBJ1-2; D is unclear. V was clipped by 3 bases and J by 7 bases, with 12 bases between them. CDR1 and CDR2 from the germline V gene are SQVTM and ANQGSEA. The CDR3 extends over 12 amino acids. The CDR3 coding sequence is TGCAGCGTTGAGTTCCAGTGGATTGGCTACACCTTC. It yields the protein CSVEFQWIGYTF.

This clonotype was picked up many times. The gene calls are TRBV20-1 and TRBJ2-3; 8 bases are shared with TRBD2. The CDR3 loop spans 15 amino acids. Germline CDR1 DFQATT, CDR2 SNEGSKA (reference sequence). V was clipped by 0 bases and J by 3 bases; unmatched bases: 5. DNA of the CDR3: TGCAGTGCTAGAGACGGACAGCGGGGGACAGATACGCAGTATTTT. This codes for CSARDGQRGTDTQYF.

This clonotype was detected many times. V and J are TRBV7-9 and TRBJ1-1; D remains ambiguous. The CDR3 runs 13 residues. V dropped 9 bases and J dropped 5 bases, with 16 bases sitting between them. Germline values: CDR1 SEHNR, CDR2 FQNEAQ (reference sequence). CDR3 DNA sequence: TGTGCCAGTAGAGACGGGAGAGTTACTGAAGCTTTCTTT. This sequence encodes CASRDGRVTEAFF. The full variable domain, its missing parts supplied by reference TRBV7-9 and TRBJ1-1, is DTGVSQNPRHKITKRGQNVTFRCDPISEHNRLYWYRQTLGQGPEFLTYFQNEAQLEKSRLLSDRFSAERPKGSFSTLEIQRTEQGDSAMYLCASRDGRVTEAFFGQGTRLTVV.

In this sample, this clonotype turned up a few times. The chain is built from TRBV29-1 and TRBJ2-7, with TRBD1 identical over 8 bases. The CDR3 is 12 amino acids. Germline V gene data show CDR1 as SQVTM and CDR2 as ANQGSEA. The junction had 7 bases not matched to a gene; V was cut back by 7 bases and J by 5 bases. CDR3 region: CSALDRGHEQYF. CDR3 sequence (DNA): TGCAGCGCCCTTGACAGGGGCCACGAGCAGTACTTC.

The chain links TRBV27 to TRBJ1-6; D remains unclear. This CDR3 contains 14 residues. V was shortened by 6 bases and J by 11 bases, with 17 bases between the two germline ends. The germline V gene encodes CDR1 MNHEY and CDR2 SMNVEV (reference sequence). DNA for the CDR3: TGTGCCAGCAGACCTGACACTGGAAGGGCACCCCTCCACTTT. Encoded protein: CASRPDTGRAPLHF.

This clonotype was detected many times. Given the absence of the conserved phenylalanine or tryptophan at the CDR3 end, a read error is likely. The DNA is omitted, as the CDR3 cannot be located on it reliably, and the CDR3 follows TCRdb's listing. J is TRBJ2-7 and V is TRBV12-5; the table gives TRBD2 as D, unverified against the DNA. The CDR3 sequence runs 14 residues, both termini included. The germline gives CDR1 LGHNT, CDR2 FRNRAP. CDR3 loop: CASDPGLAGPNPAS.

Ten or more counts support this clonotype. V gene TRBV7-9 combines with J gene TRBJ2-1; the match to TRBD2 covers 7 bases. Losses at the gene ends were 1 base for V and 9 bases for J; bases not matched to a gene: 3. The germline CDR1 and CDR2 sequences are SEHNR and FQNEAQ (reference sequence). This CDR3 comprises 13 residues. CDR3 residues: CASSLVLATEQFF. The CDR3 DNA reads TGTGCCAGCAGCTTAGTACTAGCGACTGAGCAGTTCTTC.

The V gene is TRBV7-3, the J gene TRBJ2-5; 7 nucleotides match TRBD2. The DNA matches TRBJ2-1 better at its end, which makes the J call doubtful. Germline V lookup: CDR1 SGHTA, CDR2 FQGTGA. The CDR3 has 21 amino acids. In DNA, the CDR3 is TGTGCCAGCAGCTTAACTCCCTTACGGCGGGAGTCCTCACCCCCGGGTAATGAGCAGTTCTTC. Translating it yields CASSLTPLRRESSPPGNEQFF.

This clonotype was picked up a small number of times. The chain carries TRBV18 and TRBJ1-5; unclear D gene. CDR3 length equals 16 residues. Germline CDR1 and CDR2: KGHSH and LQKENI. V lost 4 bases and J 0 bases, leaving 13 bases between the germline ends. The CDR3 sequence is CASSRGPHNSNQPQHF. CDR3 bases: TGTGCCAGCTCACGAGGGCCACACAATAGCAATCAGCCCCAGCATTTT.

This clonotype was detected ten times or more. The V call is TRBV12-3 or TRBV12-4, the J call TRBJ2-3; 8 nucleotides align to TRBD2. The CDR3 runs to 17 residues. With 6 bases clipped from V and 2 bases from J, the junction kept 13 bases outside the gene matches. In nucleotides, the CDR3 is TGTGCCAGCAGAGCGGATTCAGCGGGAGATTTCACAGATACGCAGTATTTT. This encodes CASRADSAGDFTDTQYF.

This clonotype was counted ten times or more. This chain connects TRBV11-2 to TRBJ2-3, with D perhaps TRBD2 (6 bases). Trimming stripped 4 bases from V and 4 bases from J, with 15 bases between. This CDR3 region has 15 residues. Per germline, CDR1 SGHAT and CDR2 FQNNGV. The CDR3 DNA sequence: TGTGCCAGCAGCTCGACTAGTTCTCTCGCAGATACGCAGTATTTT. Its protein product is CASSSTSSLADTQYF.

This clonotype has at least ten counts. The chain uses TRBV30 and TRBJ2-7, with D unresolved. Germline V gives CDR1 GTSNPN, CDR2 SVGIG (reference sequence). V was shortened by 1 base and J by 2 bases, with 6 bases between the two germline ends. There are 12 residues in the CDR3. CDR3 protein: CAWSAYPYEQYF. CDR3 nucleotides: TGTGCCTGGAGTGCATACCCCTACGAGCAGTACTTC.

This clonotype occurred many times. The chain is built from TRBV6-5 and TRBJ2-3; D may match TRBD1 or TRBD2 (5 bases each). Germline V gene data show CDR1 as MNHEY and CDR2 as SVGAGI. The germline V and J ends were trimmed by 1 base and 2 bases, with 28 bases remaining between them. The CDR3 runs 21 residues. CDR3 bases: TGTGCCAGCAGTTACTTTATCGGGACGGACGACGAACACGGATTCACAGATACGCAGTATTTT. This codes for CASSYFIGTDDEHGFTDTQYF.

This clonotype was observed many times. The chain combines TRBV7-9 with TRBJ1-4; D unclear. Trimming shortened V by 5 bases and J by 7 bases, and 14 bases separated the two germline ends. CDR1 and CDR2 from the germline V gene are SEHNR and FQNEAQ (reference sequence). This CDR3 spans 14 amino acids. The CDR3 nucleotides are TGTGCCAGCAGCGAGACGCAACGGGGTGAAAAACTGTTTTTT. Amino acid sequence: CASSETQRGEKLFF.